This TCR beta chain originates from a study of T-cell reconstitution after alpha-beta-depleted transplantation in children. Germline assignment: CDR1 DFQATT and CDR2 SNEGSKA (reference sequence). The germline V and J ends were trimmed by 1 base and 11 bases, with 17 bases remaining between them. The CDR3 length is 13 residues. This sample's TCRbeta library carried unique molecular identifier barcodes. MiXCR, run by TCRdb on the PCR reads, gives a single entry per CDR3 protein. The table lists 200,000 to 250,000 distinct CDR3 sequences, more than 10% of them singletons. In this sample, this clonotype turned up many times.

This rearrangement joins TRBV20-1 to TRBJ1-1; D gene unclear. This clonotype originated in a human donor who donated a stem cell graft to a child with acute lymphoblastic leukemia. Sequenced here: PBMCs from the stem cell graft donor, sampled from the stem cell graft. The CDR3 protein is CSARALGGEKAFF. Here the CDR3 DNA reads TGCAGTGCTAGAGCGTTAGGTGGGGAGAAGGCTTTCTTT.